The 13 T cell receptor beta chains presented below share a single source sample, sequenced in a study of siplizumab effects on memory and regulatory T cells. The protocol was immunoSEQ multiplex PCR, while the TCRdb copy is restricted to in-frame clones and leaves out a portion. The sample includes fewer than 120,000 clones, roughly 92% of them seen just once. The specimen was CD4+ T cells sorted from blood. These receptors were obtained from a human donor in good health.

This chain uses TRBV18 with TRBJ2-7; possibly TRBD1 or TRBD2 for D (5 bases each). In germline, CDR1 is KGHSH, CDR2 LQKENI. This CDR3 is 12 amino acids long. V was shortened by 5 bases and J by 4 bases, with 9 bases between the two germline ends. Here the CDR3 DNA reads TGTGCCAGCTCATTAGGGGAGTACGAGCAGTACTTC. It is translated as CASSLGEYEQYF.

This sequence joins TRBV5-1 and TRBJ2-7, with 15 bases aligning to TRBD2. V trimming: 4 bases; J trimming: 2 bases; junction bases outside the gene matches: 7. Per the germline V gene, CDR1 is SGHRS and CDR2 is YFSETQ. The CDR3 runs 17 residues. The CDR3 nucleotides read TGCGCCAGCAGCCTAGGACTAGCGGGGGGGCTGCCCTACGAGCAGTACTTC. Encoded protein: CASSLGLAGGLPYEQYF.

J is TRBJ2-7 and V is TRBV7-8, with 7 bases aligning to TRBD1. The V gene's germline CDR1 is SGHVS and CDR2 FQNEAQ. The CDR3 runs 15 residues. Trimming at V came to 0 bases and at J to 3 bases, leaving 5 bases not matched to a gene. The CDR3 DNA is TGTGCCAGCAGCTTAGCGCTGGGACAGAACTACGAGCAGTACTTC. This gives the protein CASSLALGQNYEQYF.

V is TRBV9 and J is TRBJ1-4, with a possible D match to TRBD1 (5 bases). V was cut by 0 bases and J by 4 bases, with 10 bases left in between. The CDR3 runs 15 residues. Germline V gives CDR1 SGDLS, CDR2 YYNGEE. The CDR3 DNA sequence: TGTGCCAGCAGCGTAGGGGACTCCCGTAATGAAAAACTGTTTTTT. Protein sequence: CASSVGDSRNEKLFF.

The V gene is TRBV9, the J gene TRBJ1-3, with D perhaps TRBD1 (6 bases). The CDR3 is 15 residues long. V dropped 4 bases and J dropped 0 bases, with 11 bases sitting between them. Per germline, CDR1 SGDLS and CDR2 YYNGEE. The chain's CDR3 is CASSTQDSSGNTIYF. The CDR3 coding sequence is TGTGCCAGCAGCACCCAGGACAGCTCTGGAAACACCATATATTTT.

The chain joins TRBV7-2 to TRBJ2-7, with TRBD2 identical over 10 bases. Germline trimming cut 3 bases from V and 2 bases from J; bases unmatched to any gene: 10. Per the germline V gene, CDR1 is SGHTA and CDR2 is FQGNSA. The length of the CDR3 is 17 residues. CDR3 amino acids: CASSFQLAGGLTYEQYF. The CDR3 DNA is TGTGCCAGCAGCTTCCAATTAGCGGGAGGACTTACCTACGAGCAGTACTTC.

This clone was found once. The rearrangement uses TRBV6-1 and TRBJ1-5; D is uncertain. The CDR3 is 13 amino acids. V dropped 10 bases and J dropped 0 bases, with 10 bases sitting between them. Germline assignment: CDR1 MNHNS and CDR2 SASEGT. The CDR3 loop reads CATEAHSNQPQHF. In DNA, the CDR3 is TGTGCCACCGAAGCGCATAGCAATCAGCCCCAGCATTTT.

The chain links TRBV27 to TRBJ1-2, with 12 bases lining up with TRBD1. V was clipped by 6 bases and J by 8 bases; unmatched bases: 10. Germline CDR1 and CDR2: MNHEY and SMNVEV (reference sequence). The CDR3 is 15 residues long. The CDR3 nucleotides are TGTGCCAGCAGCTGGAGGGACAGGGGGCTTAAAGGCTACACCTTC. Its protein is CASSWRDRGLKGYTF.

The J gene is TRBJ2-2, the V gene TRBV7-3, with D possibly being TRBD1 (5 bases). Germline V gives CDR1 SGHTA, CDR2 FQGTGA. The CDR3 loop spans 15 amino acids. V was clipped by 1 base and J by 2 bases, with 8 bases between them. The CDR3 sequence: CASSLSGQNTGELFF. CDR3 bases: TGTGCCAGCAGCTTAAGCGGACAAAACACCGGGGAGCTGTTTTTT. The full variable domain, with the rest looked up from reference TRBV7-3 and TRBJ2-2, is GAGVSQTPSNKVTEKGKYVELRCDPISGHTALYWYRQSLGQGPEFLIYFQGTGAADDSGLPNDRFFAVRPEGSVSTLKIQRTERGDSAVYLCASSLSGQNTGELFFGEGSRLTVL.

To note about this clone: The same CDR3 also results from other DNA sequences found in this sample. The genes are TRBV30 and TRBJ2-5, with D unclear. CDR3 length: 11 residues. The germline V and J ends were trimmed by 3 bases and 3 bases, with 5 bases remaining between them. Per germline, CDR1 GTSNPN and CDR2 SVGIG (reference sequence). The chain's CDR3 is CAWSVEETQYF. As DNA, the CDR3 is TGTGCCTGGAGCGTAGAAGAGACCCAGTACTTC.

This clone was recorded a few times. The chain has TRBV5-1 and TRBJ1-1, with 7 bases that match TRBD1. V lost 0 bases, J lost 7 bases, and 3 bases stayed unmatched. The CDR3 sequence is 13 residues long. Germline CDR1 reads SGHRS; CDR2 reads YFSETQ. CDR3 nucleotide sequence: TGCGCCAGCAGCTTGGAGGGACAGTATGAAGCTTTCTTT. Translated: CASSLEGQYEAFF. Looking up the rest from reference TRBV5-1 and TRBJ1-1 gives the full variable domain: KAGVTQTPRYLIKTRGQQVTLSCSPISGHRSVSWYQQTPGQGLQFLFEYFSETQRNKGNFPGRFSGRQFSNSRSEMNVSTLELGDSALYLCASSLEGQYEAFFGQGTRLTVV.

This sequence joins TRBV2 and TRBJ2-3; D might be TRBD2 (6 bases). This CDR3 contains 15 residues. Germline V CDR1 and CDR2: SNHLY, FYNNEI. Deletions cut 0 bases from V and 6 bases from J, with 13 bases between. CDR3 region: CASSEARSRGDTQYF. Written as DNA, the CDR3 is TGTGCCAGCAGTGAAGCGCGGTCTCGGGGGGATACGCAGTATTTT.

The chain is built from TRBV5-6 and TRBJ1-2; D is unresolved. This CDR3 has 12 residues. Germline V CDR1 and CDR2: SGHDT, YYEEEE. V lost 4 bases and J lost 5, with 9 bases in between. The DNA of the CDR3 is TGTGCCAGCAGCCCAGCAGAGTATGGCTACACCTTC. This translates into CASSPAEYGYTF.